The sequence of this TCR beta chain was determined in a study of identical twins. Study-wide results and caveats: High-abundance cord blood beta clonotypes had fewer insertions; memory repertoires showed none.

Deletions cut 2 bases from V and 4 bases from J, with 9 bases between. The CDR3 is 14 residues long. The germline V gene has CDR1 ENHRY and CDR2 SYGVKD. This clonotype was counted only a few times. Its antigen is currently unknown. TCRdb processed the 5' RACE reads anew with MiXCR; each CDR3 protein has one entry. The repertoire holds 500,000 to 600,000 distinct CDR3 sequences, 22% seen once, with roughly 0.9% in the top ten. The same specimen was also included in a second study, on T cells expressing NK-cell markers. Per that study: Seven sequenced donors out of eight were HCMV-seropositive, one seronegative. Each of roughly six donors carried dominant NKG2C+ clonotypes accounting for about 1.0-8% of CD8+ T cells.

V usage is TRBV10-3 and J usage is TRBJ2-1, with D possibly TRBD1 on 5 matching bases. Sequencing was carried out using CD4+ T cells sorted from blood. This clonotype was sampled from a woman between 18 and 29 years old in good health. The CDR3 sequence is CAISERRGYNEQFF. The DNA of the CDR3 is TGTGCCATCAGTGAGAGAAGGGGTTACAATGAGCAGTTCTTC.